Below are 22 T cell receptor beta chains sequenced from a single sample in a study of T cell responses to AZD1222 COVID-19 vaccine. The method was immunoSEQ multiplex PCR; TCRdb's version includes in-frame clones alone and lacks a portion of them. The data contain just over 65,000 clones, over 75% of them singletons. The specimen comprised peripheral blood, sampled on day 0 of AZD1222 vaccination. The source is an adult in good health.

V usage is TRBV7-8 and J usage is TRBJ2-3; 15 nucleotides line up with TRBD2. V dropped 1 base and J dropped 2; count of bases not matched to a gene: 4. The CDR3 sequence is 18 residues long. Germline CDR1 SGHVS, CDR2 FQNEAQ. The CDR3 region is CASSLGTSGRVNTDTQYF. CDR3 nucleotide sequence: TGTGCCAGCAGCTTAGGGACTAGCGGGAGGGTAAACACAGATACGCAGTATTTT.

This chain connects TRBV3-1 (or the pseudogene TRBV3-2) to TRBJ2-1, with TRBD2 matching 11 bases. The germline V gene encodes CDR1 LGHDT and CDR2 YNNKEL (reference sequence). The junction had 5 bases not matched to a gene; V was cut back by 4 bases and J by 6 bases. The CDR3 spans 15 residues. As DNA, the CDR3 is TGTGCCAGCAGCCCCACTAGCGGGAGCTCCAATGAGCAGTTCTTC. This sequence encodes CASSPTSGSSNEQFF.

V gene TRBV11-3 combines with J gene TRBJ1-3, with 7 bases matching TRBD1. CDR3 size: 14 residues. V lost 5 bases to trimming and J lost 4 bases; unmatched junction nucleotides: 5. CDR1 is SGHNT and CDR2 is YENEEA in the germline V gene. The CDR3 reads CASSPTGAGNTIYF. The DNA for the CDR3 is TGTGCCAGCAGCCCCACAGGGGCGGGAAACACCATATATTTT.

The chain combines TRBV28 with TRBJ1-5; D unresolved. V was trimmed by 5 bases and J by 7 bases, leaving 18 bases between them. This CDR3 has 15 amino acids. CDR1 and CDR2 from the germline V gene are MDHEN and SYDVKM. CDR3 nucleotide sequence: TGTGCCAGCAGTCCGCCCAGTCCCGGAGGACAGCCCCAGCATTTT. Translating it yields CASSPPSPGGQPQHF.

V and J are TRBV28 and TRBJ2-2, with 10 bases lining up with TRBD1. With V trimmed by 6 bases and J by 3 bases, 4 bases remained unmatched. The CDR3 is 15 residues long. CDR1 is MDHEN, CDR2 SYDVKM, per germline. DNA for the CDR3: TGTGCCAGCAGGAGAGGACAGGGGGACACCGGGGAGCTGTTTTTT. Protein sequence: CASRRGQGDTGELFF.

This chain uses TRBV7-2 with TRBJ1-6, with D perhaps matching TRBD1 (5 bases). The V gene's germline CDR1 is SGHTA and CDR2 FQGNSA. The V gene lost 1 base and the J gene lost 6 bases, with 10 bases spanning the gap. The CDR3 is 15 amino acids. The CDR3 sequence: CASSLGQGFNSPLHF. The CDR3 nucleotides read TGTGCCAGCAGCTTAGGGCAGGGCTTTAATTCACCCCTCCACTTT.

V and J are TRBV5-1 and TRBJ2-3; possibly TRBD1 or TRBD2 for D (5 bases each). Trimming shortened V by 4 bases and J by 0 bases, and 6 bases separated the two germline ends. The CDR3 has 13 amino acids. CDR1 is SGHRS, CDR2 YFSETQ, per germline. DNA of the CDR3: TGCGCCAGCAGCGGGACGAGCACAGATACGCAGTATTTT. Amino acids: CASSGTSTDTQYF. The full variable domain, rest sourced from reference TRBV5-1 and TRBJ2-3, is KAGVTQTPRYLIKTRGQQVTLSCSPISGHRSVSWYQQTPGQGLQFLFEYFSETQRNKGNFPGRFSGRQFSNSRSEMNVSTLELGDSALYLCASSGTSTDTQYFGPGTRLTVL.

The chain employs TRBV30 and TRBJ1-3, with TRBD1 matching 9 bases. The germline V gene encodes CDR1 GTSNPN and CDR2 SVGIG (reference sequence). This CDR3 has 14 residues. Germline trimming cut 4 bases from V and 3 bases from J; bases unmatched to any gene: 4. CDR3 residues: CAWTGTGFGNTIYF. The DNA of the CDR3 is TGTGCCTGGACCGGGACAGGGTTTGGAAACACCATATATTTT.

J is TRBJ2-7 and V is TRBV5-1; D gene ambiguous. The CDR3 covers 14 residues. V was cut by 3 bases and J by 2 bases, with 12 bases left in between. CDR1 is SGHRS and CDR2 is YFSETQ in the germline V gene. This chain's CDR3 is CASSSTKGPYEQYF. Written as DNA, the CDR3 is TGCGCCAGCAGCTCCACTAAAGGCCCCTACGAGCAGTACTTC.

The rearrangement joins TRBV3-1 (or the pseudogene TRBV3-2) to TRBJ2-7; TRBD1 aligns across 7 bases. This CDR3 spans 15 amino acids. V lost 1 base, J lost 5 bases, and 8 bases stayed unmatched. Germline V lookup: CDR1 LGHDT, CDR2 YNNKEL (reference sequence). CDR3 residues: CASSQGGRGKDEQYF. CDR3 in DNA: TGTGCCAGCAGCCAAGGCGGCAGGGGGAAAGACGAGCAGTACTTC.

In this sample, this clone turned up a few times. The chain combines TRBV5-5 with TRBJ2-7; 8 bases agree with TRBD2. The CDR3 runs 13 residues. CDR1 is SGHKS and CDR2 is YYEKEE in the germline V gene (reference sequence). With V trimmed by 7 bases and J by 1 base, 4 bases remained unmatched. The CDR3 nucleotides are TGTGCCAGCGGAGCGGGAGCGTCCTACGAGCAGTACTTC. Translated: CASGAGASYEQYF.

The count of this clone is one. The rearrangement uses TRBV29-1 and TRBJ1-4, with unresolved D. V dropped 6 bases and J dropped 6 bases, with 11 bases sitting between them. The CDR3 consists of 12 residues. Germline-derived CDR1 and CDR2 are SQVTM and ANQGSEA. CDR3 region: CSVGIGDEKLFF. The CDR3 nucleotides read TGCAGCGTGGGGATCGGCGATGAAAAACTGTTTTTT.

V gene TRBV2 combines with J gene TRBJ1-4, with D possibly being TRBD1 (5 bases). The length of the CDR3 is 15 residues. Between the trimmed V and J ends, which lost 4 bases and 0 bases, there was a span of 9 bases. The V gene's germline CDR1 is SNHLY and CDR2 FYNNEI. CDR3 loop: CASSAKTATNEKLFF. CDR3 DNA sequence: TGTGCCAGCAGTGCCAAGACAGCAACTAATGAAAAACTGTTTTTT.

This CDR3 is CASSQAPLASGHNSPLHF. The CDR3 coding sequence is TGCGCCAGCAGCCAAGCCCCTTTGGCCTCGGGACATAATTCACCCCTCCACTTT. The rearrangement links TRBV4-1 to TRBJ1-6; D possibly corresponds to TRBD1 (5 bases). The CDR3 spans 18 residues. The V and J ends lost 1 base and 5 bases respectively, with 18 bases between them. Germline V gives CDR1 MGHRA, CDR2 YSYEKL.

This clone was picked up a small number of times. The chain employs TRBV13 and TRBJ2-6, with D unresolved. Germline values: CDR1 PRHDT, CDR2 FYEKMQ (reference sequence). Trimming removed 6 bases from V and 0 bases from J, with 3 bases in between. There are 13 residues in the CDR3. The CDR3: CASSYSGANVLTF. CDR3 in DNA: TGTGCCAGCAGTTACTCTGGGGCCAACGTCCTGACTTTC.

The DNA of the CDR3 is TGCGCCAGCAGCTGGGGCGCTTCAGGGACTAGCGGGAGGCAGACCCAGTACTTC. Its translation is CASSWGASGTSGRQTQYF. The V and J genes are TRBV5-1 and TRBJ2-5; the match to TRBD2 covers 15 bases. Germline V gene data show CDR1 as SGHRS and CDR2 as YFSETQ. Trimming removed 3 bases from V and 6 bases from J; junction bases left unmatched: 12. This CDR3 contains 18 residues.

CDR3 nucleotides: TGTGCCAGCAGCTTGACGGGCGGGCAGAACTATGGCTACACCTTC. The encoded protein is CASSLTGGQNYGYTF. This chain uses TRBV7-9 with TRBJ1-2; D gene ambiguous. Per germline, CDR1 SEHNR and CDR2 FQNEAQ (reference sequence). Trimming left V 3 bases short and J 2 bases short, with 13 bases between. The CDR3 length is 15 residues. Full variable domain (remainder filled in from reference TRBV7-9 and TRBJ1-2): DTGVSQNPRHKITKRGQNVTFRCDPISEHNRLYWYRQTLGQGPEFLTYFQNEAQLEKSRLLSDRFSAERPKGSFSTLEIQRTEQGDSAMYLCASSLTGGQNYGYTFGSGTRLTVV.

The CDR3 DNA is TGTGCCAGCAGCCCGTCCCGGGTATCTGGGGCCAACGTCCTGACTTTC. Encoded protein: CASSPSRVSGANVLTF. The chain recombines TRBV3-1 (or the pseudogene TRBV3-2) with TRBJ2-6; D not resolved. With 4 bases removed from V and 1 base from J, the gap between germline ends came to 11 bases. Germline loops: CDR1 LGHDT, CDR2 YNNKEL (reference sequence). This CDR3 region has 16 residues.

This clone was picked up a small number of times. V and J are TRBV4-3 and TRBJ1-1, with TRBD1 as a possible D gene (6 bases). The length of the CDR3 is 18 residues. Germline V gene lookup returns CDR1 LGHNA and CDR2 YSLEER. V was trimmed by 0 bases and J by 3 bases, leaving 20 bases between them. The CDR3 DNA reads TGCGCCAGCAGCCAAGACAGGGCAGACTTCGCAGGGGACACTGAAGCTTTCTTT. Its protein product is CASSQDRADFAGDTEAFF.

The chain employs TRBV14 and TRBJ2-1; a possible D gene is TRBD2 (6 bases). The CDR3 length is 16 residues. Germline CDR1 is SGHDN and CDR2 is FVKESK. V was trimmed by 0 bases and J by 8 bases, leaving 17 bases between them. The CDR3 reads CASSQDLAGSYDEQFF. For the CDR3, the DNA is TGTGCCAGCAGCCAAGATCTCGCGGGATCGTACGATGAGCAGTTCTTC.

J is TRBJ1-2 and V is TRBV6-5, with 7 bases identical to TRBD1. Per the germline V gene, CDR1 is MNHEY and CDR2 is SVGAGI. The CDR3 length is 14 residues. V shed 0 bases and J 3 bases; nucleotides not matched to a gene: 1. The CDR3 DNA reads TGTGCCAGCAGTTACTCGGGACAGTACTATGGCTACACCTTC. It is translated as CASSYSGQYYGYTF.

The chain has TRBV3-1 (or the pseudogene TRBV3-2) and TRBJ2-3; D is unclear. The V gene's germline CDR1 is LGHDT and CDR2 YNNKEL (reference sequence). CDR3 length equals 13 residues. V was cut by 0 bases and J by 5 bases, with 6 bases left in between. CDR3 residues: CASSQEWGDTQYF. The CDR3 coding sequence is TGTGCCAGCAGCCAAGAGTGGGGAGATACGCAGTATTTT.